The 23 T cell receptor beta chains presented below share a single source sample, sequenced in a study of blood T cell repertoires in COVID-19. Some clones are missing from TCRdb's copy, which holds only in-frame ones; the method was immunoSEQ multiplex PCR. The data contain around 230,000 clones, approximately 89% of them singletons. The sample consisted of PBMCs or T cells enriched from blood (not recorded which). The receptors derive from a woman in her thirties or forties with acute COVID-19.

This chain uses TRBV24-1 with TRBJ2-1; no definite D call. Germline values: CDR1 KGHDR, CDR2 SFDVKD. V was clipped by 5 bases and J by 9 bases, with 13 bases between them. The CDR3 is 13 residues long. CDR3 coding DNA: TGTGCCACCAGTGCCCAGCAGGTCGGTGAGCAGTTCTTC. Translation: CATSAQQVGEQFF.

The chain recombines TRBV3-1 (or the pseudogene TRBV3-2) with TRBJ2-2; TRBD1 aligns across 10 bases. The CDR3 sequence is 15 residues long. The germline CDR1 and CDR2 sequences are LGHDT and YNNKEL (reference sequence). Germline trimming cut 4 bases from V and 4 bases from J; bases unmatched to any gene: 3. The CDR3 region is CASSRTGGITGELFF. The CDR3 nucleotides are TGTGCCAGCAGCCGGACAGGGGGTATCACCGGGGAGCTGTTTTTT.

CDR3 bases: TGTGCCTGGACCACAGGGTCTTCTGGCTACACCTTC. Encoded protein: CAWTTGSSGYTF. The chain links TRBV30 to TRBJ1-2; D is possibly TRBD1 (6 bases). V was shortened by 4 bases and J by 7 bases, with 13 bases between the two germline ends. The CDR3 has 12 residues. Germline CDR1 and CDR2: GTSNPN and SVGIG (reference sequence).

The chain combines TRBV10-3 with TRBJ1-5, with 7 bases identical to TRBD1. Germline-derived CDR1 and CDR2 are ENHRY and SYGVKD. The CDR3 sequence is 15 residues long. The V segment lost 3 bases and the J segment 3 bases; nucleotides outside the gene matches: 5. CDR3 nucleotides: TGTGCCATCAGTGAAGGGACAGCTTCCAATCAGCCCCAGCATTTT. This gives the protein CAISEGTASNQPQHF.

This chain connects TRBV2 to TRBJ2-1, with D possibly being TRBD1 (5 bases). CDR1 and CDR2 from the germline V gene are SNHLY and FYNNEI. CDR3 size: 15 residues. The V gene lost 4 bases and the J gene lost 1 base, with 11 bases spanning the gap. The CDR3 is CASSVTGSSYNEQFF. The CDR3 DNA reads as TGTGCCAGCAGTGTTACAGGCAGTTCCTACAATGAGCAGTTCTTC.

This clone occurred once. This rearrangement joins TRBV7-9 to TRBJ1-2; D gene ambiguous. Deletions cut 5 bases from V and 2 bases from J, with 9 bases between. Germline CDR1 and CDR2: SEHNR and FQNEAQ (reference sequence). CDR3 length equals 13 residues. The CDR3 loop reads CASSLGTNYGYTF. The CDR3, as DNA: TGTGCCAGCAGCCTGGGCACCAACTATGGCTACACCTTC.

This chain links TRBV6-1 with TRBJ1-5, with D possibly being TRBD1 (6 bases). The V gene lost 4 bases and the J gene lost 5 bases, with 21 bases spanning the gap. The CDR3 is made up of 17 amino acids. CDR1 and CDR2 from the germline V gene are MNHNS and SASEGT. The CDR3 region is CASSGEQGRGAYQPQHF. DNA for the CDR3: TGTGCCAGCAGTGGGGAGCAGGGGCGAGGGGCTTATCAGCCCCAGCATTTT.

This chain connects TRBV29-1 to TRBJ1-1, with a possible D match to TRBD1 (6 bases). The length of the CDR3 is 14 residues. V lost 3 bases, J lost 0 bases, and 11 bases lay in between. Germline V lookup: CDR1 SQVTM, CDR2 ANQGSEA. DNA for the CDR3: TGCAGCGTTGACGGGACACCCTTGAACACTGAAGCTTTCTTT. It specifies CSVDGTPLNTEAFF.

V is TRBV9 and J is TRBJ2-3; 12 bases align to TRBD2. CDR1 and CDR2 (germline): SGDLS, YYNGEE. The V segment lost 3 bases and the J segment 0 bases; nucleotides outside the gene matches: 11. The CDR3 sequence is 19 residues long. CDR3 bases: TGTGCCAGCAGCGCCTCCGGACTAGCGGGATTTTTTAGCACAGATACGCAGTATTTT. Protein sequence: CASSASGLAGFFSTDTQYF.

The chain links TRBV6-4 to TRBJ1-2; 11 bases map to TRBD1. Germline V lookup: CDR1 MRHNA, CDR2 SNTAGT. The junction had 2 bases not matched to a gene; V was cut back by 4 bases and J by 1 base. The CDR3 has 15 residues. The CDR3 DNA is TGTGCCAGCAGTGGGACAGGGGGCCATAACTATGGCTACACCTTC. The encoded protein is CASSGTGGHNYGYTF.

V and J are TRBV14 and TRBJ1-3; D gene unclear. The germline V gene encodes CDR1 SGHDN and CDR2 FVKESK. Trimming stripped 1 base from V and 1 base from J, with 8 bases between. This CDR3 has 15 amino acids. The CDR3 reads CASSQAGGSGNTIYF. In nucleotides, the CDR3 is TGTGCCAGCAGCCAAGCTGGAGGATCTGGAAACACCATATATTTT.

The chain uses TRBV5-8 and TRBJ2-7; 8 positions agree with TRBD1. The trim removed 4 bases at V and 1 base at J, leaving 4 bases unmatched. The V gene's germline CDR1 is SGHTS and CDR2 YDEGEE. The CDR3 is 14 amino acids. The CDR3 loop reads CASSPNRGSYEQYF. In DNA form, the CDR3 reads TGTGCCAGCAGCCCAAACAGGGGGTCCTACGAGCAGTACTTC.

The gene calls are TRBV4-2 and TRBJ2-1, with 7 bases matching TRBD2. The CDR3 length is 13 residues. The trim removed 0 bases at V and 9 bases at J, leaving 2 bases unmatched. Germline lookup yields CDR1 LGHNA and CDR2 YNFKEQ. The CDR3 sequence: CASSQDREGEQFF. DNA of the CDR3: TGTGCCAGCAGCCAAGACAGGGAGGGTGAGCAGTTCTTC.

V gene TRBV7-9 combines with J gene TRBJ2-7, with 7 nucleotides matching TRBD2. The CDR3 is 13 amino acids. Trimming at V came to 1 base and at J to 6 bases, leaving 3 bases not matched to a gene. CDR1 and CDR2 (germline): SEHNR, FQNEAQ (reference sequence). The CDR3 DNA follows: TGTGCCAGCAGCTTAGGAGCGGGGTTCGAGCAGTACTTC. Its translation is CASSLGAGFEQYF.

This clone is a singleton in its sample. The CDR3, as DNA: TGTGCCAGCAGTTGGGGGGATAGCTCCTACAATGAGCAGTTCTTC. It is translated as CASSWGDSSYNEQFF. This chain uses TRBV6-6 with TRBJ2-1; possibly TRBD2 for D (6 bases). Between the trimmed V and J ends, which lost 4 bases and 0 bases, there was a span of 10 bases. The germline V gene encodes CDR1 MNHNY and CDR2 SVGAGI (reference sequence). The CDR3 extends over 15 amino acids.

The rearrangement links TRBV5-1 to TRBJ2-5; 7 bases map to TRBD2. This CDR3 contains 14 residues. Germline V lookup: CDR1 SGHRS, CDR2 YFSETQ. The trim removed 3 bases at V and 4 bases at J, leaving 6 bases unmatched. CDR3 DNA: TGCGCCAGCAGCTCCGCAGGGAGGGGAGAGACCCAGTACTTC. Translating it yields CASSSAGRGETQYF.

The J gene is TRBJ2-3, the V gene TRBV30; D perhaps matches TRBD1 (6 bases). V was shortened by 3 bases and J by 4 bases, with 14 bases between the two germline ends. Germline CDR1 reads GTSNPN; CDR2 reads SVGIG (reference sequence). The CDR3 has 14 residues. CDR3 coding DNA: TGTGCCTGGAGCTCAGGGGCGCGGCCAGATACGCAGTATTTT. Its translation is CAWSSGARPDTQYF. The variable domain in full, with the rest retrieved from reference TRBV30 and TRBJ2-3, is SQTIHQWPATLVQPVGSPLSLECTVEGTSNPNLYWYRQAAGRGLQLLFYSVGIGQISSEVPQNLSASRPQDRQFILSSKKLLLSDSGFYLCAWSSGARPDTQYFGPGTRLTVL.

This chain uses TRBV5-1 with TRBJ1-2; D unclear. This CDR3 has 14 residues. Trimming cost V 0 bases and J 7 bases, with 13 bases left between them. Germline values: CDR1 SGHRS, CDR2 YFSETQ. The CDR3 protein is CASSLALSGRGYTF. CDR3 nucleotides: TGCGCCAGCAGCTTGGCCTTAAGCGGTCGTGGCTACACCTTC.

This clone was detected a few times. The gene calls are TRBV7-9 and TRBJ1-4, with a tentative D call TRBD1 (6 bases). CDR1 is SEHNR, CDR2 FQNEAQ, per germline (reference sequence). The CDR3 totals 14 residues. V lost 5 bases and J lost 7, with 14 bases in between. Written as DNA, the CDR3 is TGTGCCAGCAGCAAAGGGACAAACTCTGAAAAACTGTTTTTT. It translates to CASSKGTNSEKLFF.

This clone was seen only once. V usage is TRBV24-1 and J usage is TRBJ1-5; 7 bases line up with TRBD1. The junction had 5 bases not matched to a gene; V was cut back by 4 bases and J by 0 bases. Germline CDR1 reads KGHDR; CDR2 reads SFDVKD. CDR3 length equals 16 residues. The chain's CDR3 is CATSETGQNSNQPQHF. The CDR3, as DNA: TGTGCCACCAGTGAAACGGGACAGAATAGCAATCAGCCCCAGCATTTT.

The count of this clone is one. The rearrangement links TRBV9 to TRBJ1-4; 7 bases are shared with TRBD1. V dropped 4 bases and J dropped 0; count of bases not matched to a gene: 6. The CDR3 runs to 16 residues. Looked up from germline, CDR1 is SGDLS and CDR2 is YYNGEE. As DNA, the CDR3 is TGTGCCAGCAGCAACCGGGACAGAGCAACTAATGAAAAACTGTTTTTT. It encodes CASSNRDRATNEKLFF. The complete variable domain, with remaining parts taken from reference TRBV9 and TRBJ1-4, reads DSGVTQTPKHLITATGQRVTLRCSPRSGDLSVYWYQQSLDQGLQFLIQYYNGEERAKGNILERFSAQQFPDLHSELNLSSLELGDSALYFCASSNRDRATNEKLFFGSGTQLSVL.

The DNA of the CDR3 is TGTGCCAGCAGTTGGGACAGGACCACGGATACGCAGTATTTT. Its protein product is CASSWDRTTDTQYF. This chain joins TRBV6-2 or TRBV6-3 and TRBJ2-3; 8 positions match TRBD1. This CDR3 is built from 14 residues. With 4 bases clipped from V and 6 bases from J, the junction kept 6 bases outside the gene matches. The germline V gene encodes CDR1 MNHEY and CDR2 SVGEGT.

This chain uses TRBV5-4 with TRBJ2-3, with D unclear. The CDR3 loop spans 14 amino acids. Trimming shortened V by 2 bases and J by 2 bases, and 9 bases separated the two germline ends. The germline V gene encodes CDR1 SGHNT and CDR2 YYREEE (reference sequence). The DNA for the CDR3 is TGTGCCAGCAGCTTCCCGCTAGACACAGATACGCAGTATTTT. It translates to CASSFPLDTDTQYF.